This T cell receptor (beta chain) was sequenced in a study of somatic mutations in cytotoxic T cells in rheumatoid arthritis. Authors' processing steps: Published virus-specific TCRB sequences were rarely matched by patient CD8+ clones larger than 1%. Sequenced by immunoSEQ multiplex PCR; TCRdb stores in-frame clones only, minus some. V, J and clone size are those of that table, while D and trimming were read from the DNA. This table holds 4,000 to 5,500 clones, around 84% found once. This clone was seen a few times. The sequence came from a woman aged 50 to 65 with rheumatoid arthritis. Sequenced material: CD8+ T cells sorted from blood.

The CDR3 DNA reads as TGTGCCACCAGCGTCGGACAGGAGACTTCCTACAATGAGCAGTTCTTC. This codes for CATSVGQETSYNEQFF. The V gene is TRBV15, the J gene TRBJ2-1; 7 nucleotides agree with TRBD1. The CDR3 is 16 amino acids. V lost 5 bases, J lost 1 base, and 8 bases stayed unmatched. The V gene's germline CDR1 is LNHNV and CDR2 YYDKDF (reference sequence).